This TCR beta chain was recorded in a study of Ad26.COV2.S vaccination and SARS-CoV-2 variants. Study background: Administration of Ad26.COV2.S was intramuscular, either once or twice 56 days apart.

The CDR3 runs to 13 residues. Germline V gene data show CDR1 as LGHNA and CDR2 as YSLEER. V was cut by 1 base and J by 10 bases, with 11 bases left in between. Produced via immunoSEQ multiplex PCR; TCRdb's table is partial and in-frame only. Altogether about 370,000 clones are present, 88% being singletons, with the ten largest covering roughly 3%. Treatment: around 19 received Ad26.COV2.S at low or high dose, single or two shots; several received placebo; per-sample allocation not given. Sampling occurred on day 63 after the first vaccine or placebo injection. The receptor was isolated from a person between 18 and 59 years old who received the Ad26.COV2.S COVID-19 vaccine or a placebo. The sequences come from peripheral blood, collected in a trial of Ad26.COV2.S vaccine versus placebo. The rearrangement joins TRBV4-3 to TRBJ1-5, with D possibly being TRBD1 (6 bases). CDR3 coding DNA: TGCGCCAGCAGCCAAGTACGGGGGCGACCCCAGCATTTT. Protein: CASSQVRGRPQHF.